This T cell receptor (beta chain) was identified in a study of blood T cell repertoires in COVID-19. Libraries were prepared by immunoSEQ multiplex PCR; TCRdb keeps only in-frame clonotypes and omits some of them. The table shows 150,000 to 200,000 clones, with around nine tenths occurring only once. In this sample, this clone turned up once. Patients of the Seattle cohort, enrolled during active infection, were followed longitudinally. The V gene's germline CDR1 is MNHNY and CDR2 SVGAGI (reference sequence). This CDR3 is 16 amino acids long. V gave up 2 bases and J gave up 4 bases; unmatched junction bases: 10.

V and J are TRBV6-6 and TRBJ1-2; 7 positions match TRBD1. The specimen was peripheral blood. This clonotype originated in a woman aged 70-85 years with COVID-19, enrolled during active disease. The CDR3 loop is CASSYTATGYGYGYTF. In DNA form, the CDR3 reads TGTGCCAGCAGTTACACGGCGACAGGGTATGGCTATGGCTACACCTTC.